A selection of T cell receptor beta chains follows, all from one sample in a study of blood T cell repertoires in COVID-19. Clones were read by immunoSEQ multiplex PCR, and TCRdb kept only the in-frame ones, dropping some. The sample holds roughly 200,000 clones, 85% to 90% seen once. The sequenced material came from PBMCs or T cells enriched from blood (not recorded which). Receptors originate from a man aged 25 to 40 who had recovered from COVID-19. The CDR3 runs from the conserved cysteine through the conserved F or W. The D gene is left open where the match is weak. Only some rows state a clone size, as once, few, many or a class for expanded clones.

J gene	D gene	clone size	V gene	CDR3 DNA	CDR3 protein
TRBJ1-1	.	.	TRBV29-1	TGCAGCGTTAACAGGGAAATGAACACTGAAGCTTTCTTT	CSVNREMNTEAFF
TRBJ2-2	.	.	TRBV19	TGTGCCAGTAGTATAGGAGCAGGGGCTGGGGAGCTGTTTTTT	CASSIGAGAGELFF
TRBJ2-7	.	once	TRBV28	TGTGCCAGCAGTTCCTCGGACTCCTCGGGCTCCTACGAGCAGTACTTC	CASSSSDSSGSYEQYF
TRBJ1-5	.	.	TRBV30	TGTGCCTGGAGTGTACCCACCCACAGGGTTAAAGATCAGCCCCAGCATTTT	CAWSVPTHRVKDQPQHF
TRBJ2-7	TRBD1	.	TRBV19	TGTGCCAGTAGTCCCGACAGGGGATCCTACGAGCAGTACTTC	CASSPDRGSYEQYF
TRBJ2-7	TRBD1	few	TRBV11-1	TGTGCCAGCAGCCGGACAGGCTCCTACGAGCAGTACTTC	CASSRTGSYEQYF
TRBJ1-4	TRBD1	.	TRBV28	TGTGCCAGCAGCAACAGGGGGGGAAATGAAAAACTGTTTTTT	CASSNRGGNEKLFF
TRBJ2-5	TRBD2	once	TRBV5-1	TGCGCCAGCAGCTTCCCACCGGGACTAGTGAACCAAGAGACCCAGTACTTC	CASSFPPGLVNQETQYF
TRBJ2-7	TRBD2	.	TRBV5-4	TGTGCCAGCCGAAAAAGCGGGACGTATTTCGAGCAGTACTTC	CASRKSGTYFEQYF
TRBJ2-3	TRBD1	.	TRBV7-9	TGTGCCAGCAGTTGGGGACAGGGCCACACAGATACGCAGTATTTT	CASSWGQGHTDTQYF
TRBJ1-5	TRBD1	.	TRBV19	TGTGCCAGTAGTGATCTGCGGACAGGGCCCAATCAGCCCCAGCATTTT	CASSDLRTGPNQPQHF
TRBJ2-5	.	.	TRBV12-3/TRBV12-4	TGTGCCAGCAGTCACGGGGGACGTGAGACCCAGTACTTC	CASSHGGRETQYF
TRBJ2-5	TRBD1	.	TRBV19	TGTGCCAGTAGTACGGGACAGCGAGGAATCCAAGAGACCCAGTACTTC	CASSTGQRGIQETQYF
TRBJ2-7	.	.	TRBV30	TGTGCCTGGAGGGCAGGGAAGGTCCACGAGCAGTACTTC	CAWRAGKVHEQYF
TRBJ2-5	.	.	TRBV19	TGTGCCAGTAGTACATGGACAGCGAAGGAGTTAGGAGAGACCCAGTACTTC	CASSTWTAKELGETQYF
TRBJ2-5	TRBD2	.	TRBV11-2	TGTGCCAGCAGCTACACTCAGCGGGGGGCTAATCAAGAGACCCAGTACTTC	CASSYTQRGANQETQYF
TRBJ1-1	.	.	TRBV19	TGTGCCAGTAGTAACCCGGGGAGGTTCATGAACACTGAAGCTTTCTTT	CASSNPGRFMNTEAFF
TRBJ1-4	.	.	TRBV6-6	TGTGCCAGCAGTCCTCCCCCGGGGGGGACAACTAATGAAAAACTGTTTTTT	CASSPPPGGTTNEKLFF
TRBJ2-1	.	.	TRBV12-3/TRBV12-4	TGTGCCAGCAGTCGGGAACTCTCAAGGCAGTTCTTC	CASSRELSRQFF
TRBJ2-7	TRBD2	.	TRBV6-2/TRBV6-3	TGTGCCAGCAGTTACTCCGCTAGCGGGAGAACGTACGAGCAGTACTTC	CASSYSASGRTYEQYF
TRBJ2-7	.	.	TRBV20-1	TGCAGTGCTAGTTTGGGGGACATATACGAGCAGTACTTC	CSASLGDIYEQYF